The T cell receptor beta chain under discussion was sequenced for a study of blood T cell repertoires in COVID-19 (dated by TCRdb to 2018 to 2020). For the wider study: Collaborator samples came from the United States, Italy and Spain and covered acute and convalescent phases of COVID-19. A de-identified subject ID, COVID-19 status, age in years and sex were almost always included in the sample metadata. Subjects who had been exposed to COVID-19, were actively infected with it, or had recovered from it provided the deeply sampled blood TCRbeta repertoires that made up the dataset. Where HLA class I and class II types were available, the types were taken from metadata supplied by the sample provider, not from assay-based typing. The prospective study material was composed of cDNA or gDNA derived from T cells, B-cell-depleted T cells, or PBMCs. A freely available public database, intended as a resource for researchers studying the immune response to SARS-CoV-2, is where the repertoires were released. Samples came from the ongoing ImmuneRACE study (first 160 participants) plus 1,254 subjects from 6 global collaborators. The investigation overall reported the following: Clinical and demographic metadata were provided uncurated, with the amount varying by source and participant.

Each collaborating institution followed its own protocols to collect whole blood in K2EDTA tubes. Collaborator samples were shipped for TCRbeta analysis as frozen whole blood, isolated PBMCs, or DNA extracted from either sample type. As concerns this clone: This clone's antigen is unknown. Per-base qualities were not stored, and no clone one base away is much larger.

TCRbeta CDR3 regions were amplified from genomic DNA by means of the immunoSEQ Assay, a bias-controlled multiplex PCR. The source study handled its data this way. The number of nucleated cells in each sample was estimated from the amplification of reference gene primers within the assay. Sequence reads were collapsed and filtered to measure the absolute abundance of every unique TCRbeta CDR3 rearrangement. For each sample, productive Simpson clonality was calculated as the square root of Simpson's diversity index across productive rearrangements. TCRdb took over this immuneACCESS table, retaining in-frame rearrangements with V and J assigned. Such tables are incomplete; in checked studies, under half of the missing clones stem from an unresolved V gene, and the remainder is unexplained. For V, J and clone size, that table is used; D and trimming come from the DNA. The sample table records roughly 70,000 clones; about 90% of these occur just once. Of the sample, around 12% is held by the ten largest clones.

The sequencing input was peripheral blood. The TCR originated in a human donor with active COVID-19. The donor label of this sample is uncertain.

The CDR3 has the sequence CASSYSRTSGRNTGELFF. The DNA sequence reads TGTGCCAGCAGTTACTCCCGGACTAGCGGGAGAAACACCGGGGAGCTGTTTTTT. The chain was built from TRBV6-2 or TRBV6-3 and TRBJ2-2, with 13 bases in between that match TRBD2. From V the trimming removes 0 bases and from J it removes 2 bases, while the gene matches leave 3 bases of the junction unaccounted for. From cysteine to phenylalanine, the CDR3 is 18 amino acids long. Only the CDR3 DNA stays, 54 bases, in frame from base 1. CDR1 and CDR2 are drawn from the germline V gene: MNHEY, SVGEGT.